This T cell receptor (beta chain) came from a study of cytomegalovirus exposure and HLA in healthy donors. The CDR3 runs to 14 residues. Trimming removed 0 bases at V and 7 bases at J, with 13 bases between. From germline, CDR1 is GTSNPN and CDR2 SVGIG (reference sequence). Points from the study as a whole: The authors judged a highly shared variant cluster likely a sequencing artifact. While the bulk of TCR sequences proved rare, some public TCRs turned up in many donors.

This clone was observed a single time. Its antigen is undetermined. The PCR used 60 Vbeta and 13 Jbeta primers. TCRdb keeps only in-frame clones here, not all; method: immunoSEQ multiplex PCR. Of 150,000 to 200,000 clones listed, about three quarters were seen once; the top ten hold around 7%. The source material was PBMCs. The chain links TRBV30 to TRBJ1-5; D is ambiguous. This clonotype was obtained from a middle-aged woman in good health and CMV-seropositive. CDR3 region: CAWSVLREGQPQHF. The CDR3 bases are TGTGCCTGGAGTGTATTGAGGGAAGGGCAGCCCCAGCATTTT.